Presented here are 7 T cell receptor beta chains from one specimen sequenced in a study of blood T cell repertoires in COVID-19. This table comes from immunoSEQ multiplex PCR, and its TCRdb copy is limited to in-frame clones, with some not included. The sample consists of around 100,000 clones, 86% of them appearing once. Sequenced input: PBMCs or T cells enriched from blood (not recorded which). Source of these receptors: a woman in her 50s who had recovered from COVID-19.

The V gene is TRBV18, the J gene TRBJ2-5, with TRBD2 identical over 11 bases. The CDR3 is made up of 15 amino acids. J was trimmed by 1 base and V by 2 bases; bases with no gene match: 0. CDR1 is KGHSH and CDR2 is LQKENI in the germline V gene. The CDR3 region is CASSPGTSGQETQYF. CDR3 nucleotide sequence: TGTGCCAGCTCACCAGGGACTAGCGGCCAAGAGACCCAGTACTTC.

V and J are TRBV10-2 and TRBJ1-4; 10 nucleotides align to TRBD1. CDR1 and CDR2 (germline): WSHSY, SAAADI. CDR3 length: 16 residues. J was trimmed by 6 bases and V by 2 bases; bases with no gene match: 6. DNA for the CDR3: TGCGCCAGCAGTGAGAATCCGGGACAGGGGTATGAAAAACTGTTTTTT. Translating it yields CASSENPGQGYEKLFF.

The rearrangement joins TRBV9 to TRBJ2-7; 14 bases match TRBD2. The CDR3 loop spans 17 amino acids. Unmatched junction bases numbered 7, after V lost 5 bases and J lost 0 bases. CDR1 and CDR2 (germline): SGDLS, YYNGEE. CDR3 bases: TGTGCCAGCAGAGCCGGGACTAGCGGGGGATACTCCTACGAGCAGTACTTC. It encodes CASRAGTSGGYSYEQYF.

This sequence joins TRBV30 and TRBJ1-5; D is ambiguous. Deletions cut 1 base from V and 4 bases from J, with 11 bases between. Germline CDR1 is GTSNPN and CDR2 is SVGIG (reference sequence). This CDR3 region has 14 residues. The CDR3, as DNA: TGTGCCTGGAGTGCCTGGGGAGGTAATCAGCCCCAGCATTTT. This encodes CAWSAWGGNQPQHF.

The CDR3 bases are TGTGCCAGCAGTTTCTGGGACAGGGTCGAGCAGTACTTC. It translates to CASSFWDRVEQYF. V gene TRBV28 combines with J gene TRBJ2-7; the match to TRBD1 covers 9 bases. V dropped 3 bases and J dropped 6; count of bases not matched to a gene: 3. The CDR3 contains 13 residues. Germline CDR1 is MDHEN and CDR2 is SYDVKM.

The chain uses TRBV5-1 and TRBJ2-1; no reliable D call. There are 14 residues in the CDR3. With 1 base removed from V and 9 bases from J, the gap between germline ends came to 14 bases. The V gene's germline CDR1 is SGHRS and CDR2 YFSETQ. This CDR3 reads CASSLPLGLGEQFF. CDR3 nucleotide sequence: TGCGCCAGCAGCTTGCCTCTTGGGCTCGGTGAGCAGTTCTTC.

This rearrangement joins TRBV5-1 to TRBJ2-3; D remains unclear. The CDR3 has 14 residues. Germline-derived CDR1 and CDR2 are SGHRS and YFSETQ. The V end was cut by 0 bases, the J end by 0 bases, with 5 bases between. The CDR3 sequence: CASSLDSSTDTQYF. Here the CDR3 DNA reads TGCGCCAGCAGCTTGGACAGCAGCACAGATACGCAGTATTTT.